Included here is one TCR beta chain sequence, with context. This sample is part of a study of blood T cell repertoires in COVID-19. Across the whole study: Samples taken during acute and convalescent COVID-19 were collected in the United States, Italy and Spain. T cells, B-cell-depleted T cells, or PBMCs supplied cDNA or gDNA.

In the authors' methods: Reference gene primer amplification gave nucleated cell count estimates. Clones were sequenced by immunoSEQ multiplex PCR, and TCRdb holds only the in-frame ones, with some missing. V and J calls and clone size are as listed in that table; D and trimming were resolved from the DNA. The data hold about 180,000 clones, with around four fifths observed a single time. The receptor was derived from a man aged 65 to 85 with active or convalescent COVID-19. Sequenced: peripheral blood.

The CDR3 loop is CASRFRDRAWTDTQYF. CDR3 DNA sequence: TGTGCAAGTCGCTTTAGGGACAGGGCTTGGACAGATACGCAGTATTTT. The genes are TRBV12-2 and TRBJ2-3; the D segment call TRBD1 is taken from the table without a DNA check. TRBV12-2 is a documented pseudogene. This CDR3 region has 16 residues.